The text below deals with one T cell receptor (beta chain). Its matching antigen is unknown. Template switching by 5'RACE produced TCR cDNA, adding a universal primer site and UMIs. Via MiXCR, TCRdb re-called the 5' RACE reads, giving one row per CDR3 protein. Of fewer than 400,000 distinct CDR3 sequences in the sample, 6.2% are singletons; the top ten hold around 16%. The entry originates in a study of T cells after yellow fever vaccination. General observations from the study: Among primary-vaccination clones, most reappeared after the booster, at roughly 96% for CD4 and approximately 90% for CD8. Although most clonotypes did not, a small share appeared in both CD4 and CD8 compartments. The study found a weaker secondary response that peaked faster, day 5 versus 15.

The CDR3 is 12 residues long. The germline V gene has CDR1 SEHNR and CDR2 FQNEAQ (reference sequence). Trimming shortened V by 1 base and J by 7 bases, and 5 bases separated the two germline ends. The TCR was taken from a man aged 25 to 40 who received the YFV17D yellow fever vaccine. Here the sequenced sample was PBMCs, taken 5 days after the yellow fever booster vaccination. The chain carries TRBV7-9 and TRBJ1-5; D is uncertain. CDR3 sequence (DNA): TGTGCCAGCAGCTTAGTGAGCCAGCCCCAGCATTTT. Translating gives CASSLVSQPQHF.